This T cell receptor beta chain was identified during a study of control samples from healthy donors and cancer patients. Repertoires were generated with immunoSEQ multiplex PCR, while TCRdb's copy carries only in-frame clones and drops some. This sample has some 190,000 clones; about 91% occur once, and the top ten carry 1.5% to 2%. After removal of 8 bases from V and 7 bases from J, the junction contained 8 bases not matched to a gene. The CDR3 is made up of 13 amino acids. CDR1 is GTSNPN, CDR2 SVGIG, per germline (reference sequence). V is TRBV30 and J is TRBJ1-2; 12 bases map to TRBD1. Sequences were obtained from blood. The receptor was derived from a man under 40 in good health. CDR3 residues: CASRDRGLGGYTF. CDR3 in DNA: TGTGCCAGCCGGGACAGGGGGCTAGGTGGCTACACCTTC.